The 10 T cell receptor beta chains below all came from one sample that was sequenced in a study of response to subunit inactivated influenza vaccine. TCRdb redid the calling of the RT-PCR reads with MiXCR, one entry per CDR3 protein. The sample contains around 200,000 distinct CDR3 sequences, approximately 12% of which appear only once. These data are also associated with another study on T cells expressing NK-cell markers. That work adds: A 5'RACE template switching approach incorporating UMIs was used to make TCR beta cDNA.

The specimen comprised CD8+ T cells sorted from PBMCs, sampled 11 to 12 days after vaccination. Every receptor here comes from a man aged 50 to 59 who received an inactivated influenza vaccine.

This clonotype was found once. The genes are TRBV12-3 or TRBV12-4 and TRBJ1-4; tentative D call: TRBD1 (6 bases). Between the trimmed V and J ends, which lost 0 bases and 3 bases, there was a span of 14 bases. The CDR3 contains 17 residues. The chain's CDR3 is CASSLAAGAMPNEKLFF. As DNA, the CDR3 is TGTGCCAGCAGTTTAGCGGCGGGGGCGATGCCTAATGAAAAACTGTTTTTT.

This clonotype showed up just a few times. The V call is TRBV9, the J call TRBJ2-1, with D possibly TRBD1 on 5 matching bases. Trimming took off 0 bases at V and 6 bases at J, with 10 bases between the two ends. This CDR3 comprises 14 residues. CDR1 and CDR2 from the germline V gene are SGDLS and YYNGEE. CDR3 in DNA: TGTGCCAGCAGCGTAGCTCGGCAGGGCAATGAGCAGTTCTTC. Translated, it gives CASSVARQGNEQFF.

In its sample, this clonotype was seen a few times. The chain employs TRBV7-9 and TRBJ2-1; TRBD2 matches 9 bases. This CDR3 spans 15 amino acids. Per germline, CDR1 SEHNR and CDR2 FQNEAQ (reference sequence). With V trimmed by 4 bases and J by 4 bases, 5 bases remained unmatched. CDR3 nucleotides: TGTGCCAGCAGCTATAGCGGGGGAAGATACAATGAGCAGTTCTTC. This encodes CASSYSGGRYNEQFF.

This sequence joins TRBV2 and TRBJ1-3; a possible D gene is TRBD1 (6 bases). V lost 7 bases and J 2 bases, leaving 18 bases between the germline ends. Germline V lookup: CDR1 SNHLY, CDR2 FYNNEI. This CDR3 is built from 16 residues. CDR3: CASTPPTGFPGNTIYF. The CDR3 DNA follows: TGTGCCAGCACCCCTCCGACAGGTTTTCCTGGAAACACCATATATTTT.

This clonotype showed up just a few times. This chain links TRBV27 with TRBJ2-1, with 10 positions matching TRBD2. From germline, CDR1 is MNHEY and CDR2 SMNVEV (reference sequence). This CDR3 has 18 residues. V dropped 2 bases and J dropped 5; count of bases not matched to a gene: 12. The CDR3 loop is CASSLLPEAGGPDNEQFF. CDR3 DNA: TGTGCCAGCAGTTTACTCCCTGAAGCGGGAGGGCCAGACAATGAGCAGTTCTTC.

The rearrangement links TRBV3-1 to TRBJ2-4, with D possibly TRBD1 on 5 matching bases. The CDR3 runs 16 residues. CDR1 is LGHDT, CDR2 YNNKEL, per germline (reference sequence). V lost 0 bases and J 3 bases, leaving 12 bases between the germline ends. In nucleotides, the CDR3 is TGTGCCAGCAGCCAAGAAGGGGTTCTGGTCAAAAACATTCAGTACTTC. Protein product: CASSQEGVLVKNIQYF.

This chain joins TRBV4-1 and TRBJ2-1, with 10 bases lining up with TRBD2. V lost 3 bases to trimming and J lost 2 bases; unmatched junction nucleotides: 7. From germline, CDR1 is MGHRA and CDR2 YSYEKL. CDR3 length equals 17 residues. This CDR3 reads CASSQFLSGRTYNEQFF. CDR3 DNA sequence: TGCGCCAGCAGCCAGTTTCTTAGCGGGAGGACCTACAATGAGCAGTTCTTC.

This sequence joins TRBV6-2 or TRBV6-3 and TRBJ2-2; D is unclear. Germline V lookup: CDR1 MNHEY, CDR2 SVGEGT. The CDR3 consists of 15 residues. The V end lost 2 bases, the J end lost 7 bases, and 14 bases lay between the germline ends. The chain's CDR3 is CASSYLAPGVGELFF. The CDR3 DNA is TGTGCCAGCAGTTACCTTGCGCCCGGCGTCGGGGAGCTGTTTTTT.

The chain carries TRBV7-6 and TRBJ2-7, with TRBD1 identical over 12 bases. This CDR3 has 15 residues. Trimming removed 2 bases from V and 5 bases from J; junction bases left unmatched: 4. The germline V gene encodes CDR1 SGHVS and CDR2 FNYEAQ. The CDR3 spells CASSLPGTGGHEQYF. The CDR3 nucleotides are TGTGCCAGCAGCTTACCTGGGACAGGGGGCCACGAGCAGTACTTC.

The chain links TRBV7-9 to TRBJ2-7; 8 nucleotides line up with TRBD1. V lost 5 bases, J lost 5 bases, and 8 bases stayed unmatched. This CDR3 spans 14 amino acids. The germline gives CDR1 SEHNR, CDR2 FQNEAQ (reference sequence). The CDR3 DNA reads TGTGCCAGCAGCCCCACGGACAGGGTAGACGAGCAGTACTTC. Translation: CASSPTDRVDEQYF.